Shown below are 15 T cell receptor beta chains from a single sample sequenced in a study of cytomegalovirus exposure and HLA in healthy donors. Generated by immunoSEQ multiplex PCR, the TCRdb table keeps only in-frame clones and is missing some. The repertoire consists of tens of thousands of clones, with 84% occurring once and the leading ten covering 12%. The sequenced sample was PBMCs. The receptors were gathered from a woman aged 18-30 years in good health and CMV-seropositive.

The rearrangement links TRBV6-4 to TRBJ1-1; possible D gene TRBD1, 6 bases. There are 14 residues in the CDR3. Trimming pared 2 bases from V and 4 bases from J, leaving 11 bases between. The germline CDR1 and CDR2 sequences are MRHNA and SNTAGT. CDR3 nucleotide sequence: TGTGCCAGCAGTGACACGGACAGAGCCACTGAAGCTTTCTTT. This translates into CASSDTDRATEAFF.

The CDR3 DNA reads TGTGCCAGCGGAGACCGCATGGACAGGAGATACCAAGAGACCCAGTACTTC. This codes for CASGDRMDRRYQETQYF. The chain carries TRBV7-3 and TRBJ2-5, with TRBD1 matching over 7 bases. Per germline, CDR1 SGHTA and CDR2 FQGTGA. The CDR3 is 17 residues long. V lost 8 bases and J lost 0; bases outside the gene matches: 15. Complete variable domain (other parts from reference TRBV7-3 and TRBJ2-5): GAGVSQTPSNKVTEKGKYVELRCDPISGHTALYWYRQSLGQGPEFLIYFQGTGAADDSGLPNDRFFAVRPEGSVSTLKIQRTERGDSAVYLCASGDRMDRRYQETQYFGPGTRLLVL.

The V and J genes are TRBV28 and TRBJ1-2, with 7 bases aligning to TRBD1. This CDR3 has 16 residues. The V gene end was trimmed by 6 bases and the J gene end by 3 bases; junction bases not matched to a gene: 13. The germline CDR1 and CDR2 sequences are MDHEN and SYDVKM. The CDR3 nucleotides are TGTGCCAGCAGCCTGGGACAGCCAAAGTTTTACTATGGCTACACCTTC. As protein: CASSLGQPKFYYGYTF.

The rearrangement links TRBV13 to TRBJ1-4; D gene ambiguous. CDR1 and CDR2 from the germline V gene are PRHDT and FYEKMQ (reference sequence). CDR3 length: 15 amino acids. Trimming cost V 5 bases and J 2 bases, with 12 bases left between them. In DNA, the CDR3 is TGTGCCAGCAGCCGGTGGGAGTTGACTAATGAAAAACTGTTTTTT. Encoded protein: CASSRWELTNEKLFF.

The sample holds one count of this clone. The chain links TRBV5-8 to TRBJ1-2; D not certain. In germline, CDR1 is SGHTS, CDR2 YDEGEE. The CDR3 runs to 15 residues. V lost 1 base to trimming and J lost 4 bases, with 14 bases between them. CDR3 sequence reads: CASSLISSGIYGYTF. For the CDR3, the DNA is TGTGCCAGCAGCTTGATCTCATCCGGGATCTATGGCTACACCTTC.

The V call is TRBV9, the J call TRBJ2-3; 8 positions match TRBD1. Germline V gene lookup returns CDR1 SGDLS and CDR2 YYNGEE. The CDR3 extends over 16 amino acids. V lost 0 bases and J lost 2; bases outside the gene matches: 5. CDR3 loop: CASSVGADRVTDTQYF. Written as DNA, the CDR3 is TGTGCCAGCAGCGTAGGAGCGGACAGGGTCACAGATACGCAGTATTTT.

This chain joins TRBV5-6 and TRBJ2-2; TRBD2 might be the D (6 bases). CDR3 length equals 16 residues. The ends were cut back, 5 bases at V and 3 bases at J, with 17 bases in the middle. Germline CDR1 reads SGHDT; CDR2 reads YYEEEE. CDR3 residues: CASRGGGSTYTGELFF. CDR3 in DNA: TGTGCCAGCAGGGGGGGTGGGAGCACCTACACCGGGGAGCTGTTTTTT.

This clone was seen just once. The V call is TRBV6-6, the J call TRBJ2-1; the match to TRBD1 covers 8 bases. This CDR3 has 15 residues. The germline CDR1 and CDR2 sequences are MNHNY and SVGAGI (reference sequence). V trimming: 0 bases; J trimming: 8 bases; junction bases outside the gene matches: 6. CDR3 nucleotides: TGTGCCAGCAGTTACTCGAAGACAGGGGATGATGAGCAGTTCTTC. Residues: CASSYSKTGDDEQFF.

The V gene is TRBV10-3, the J gene TRBJ2-2; 8 positions match TRBD1. Germline CDR1 is ENHRY and CDR2 is SYGVKD. With 4 bases clipped from V and 6 bases from J, the junction kept 4 bases outside the gene matches. The CDR3 has 14 residues. The CDR3 spells CAISGQGHAGELFF. In nucleotides, the CDR3 is TGTGCCATCAGTGGACAGGGGCATGCCGGGGAGCTGTTTTTT.

V gene TRBV5-1 combines with J gene TRBJ2-1; 7 bases are shared with TRBD2. The CDR3 loop spans 14 amino acids. Germline trimming cut 3 bases from V and 9 bases from J; bases unmatched to any gene: 9. CDR1 is SGHRS, CDR2 YFSETQ, per germline. The chain's CDR3 is CASSYQRGPREQFF. CDR3 nucleotides: TGCGCCAGCAGCTACCAGCGGGGCCCCCGTGAGCAGTTCTTC.

V gene TRBV30 combines with J gene TRBJ1-2; D is uncertain. Germline CDR1 is GTSNPN and CDR2 is SVGIG (reference sequence). Trimming took 3 bases from V and 6 from J, leaving 8 bases between them. The length of the CDR3 is 11 residues. CDR3 nucleotide sequence: TGTGCCTGGAGCGGAGGGCATGGCTACACCTTC. Amino acids: CAWSGGHGYTF. Full variable domain (missing parts from reference TRBV30 and TRBJ1-2): SQTIHQWPATLVQPVGSPLSLECTVEGTSNPNLYWYRQAAGRGLQLLFYSVGIGQISSEVPQNLSASRPQDRQFILSSKKLLLSDSGFYLCAWSGGHGYTFGSGTRLTVV.

The chain uses TRBV28 and TRBJ1-2; D unclear. The CDR3 runs 14 residues. Trimming left V 6 bases short and J 0 bases short, with 11 bases between. The V gene's germline CDR1 is MDHEN and CDR2 SYDVKM. The CDR3 coding sequence is TGTGCCAGCAGAGACGGGAGTACTAACTATGGCTACACCTTC. Protein product: CASRDGSTNYGYTF.

This chain joins TRBV5-1 and TRBJ2-5; tentatively, D is TRBD2 (6 bases). CDR1 and CDR2 from the germline V gene are SGHRS and YFSETQ. The V end lost 2 bases, the J end lost 2 bases, and 13 bases lay between the germline ends. The CDR3 has 15 amino acids. The CDR3 bases are TGCGCCAGCAGCTTTGCGGGGACCCTTCAAGAGACCCAGTACTTC. This translates into CASSFAGTLQETQYF.

CDR3: CASSSPVVGEKLFF. The CDR3 DNA follows: TGTGCCAGCAGCTCTCCTGTGGTCGGGGAAAAACTGTTTTTT. The chain carries TRBV11-2 and TRBJ1-4; unclear D gene. The CDR3 has 14 amino acids. Trimming removed 4 bases from V and 8 bases from J, with 14 bases in between. From germline, CDR1 is SGHAT and CDR2 FQNNGV. Supplemented by reference TRBV11-2 and TRBJ1-4, the full variable domain reads EAGVAQSPRYKIIEKRQSVAFWCNPISGHATLYWYQQILGQGPKLLIQFQNNGVVDDSQLPKDRFSAERLKGVDSTLKIQPAKLEDSAVYLCASSSPVVGEKLFFGSGTQLSVL.

There are a few counts of this clone. The J gene is TRBJ1-2, the V gene TRBV14; D not certain. V was clipped by 1 base and J by 7 bases, with 7 bases between them. Germline V gene data show CDR1 as SGHDN and CDR2 as FVKESK. This CDR3 comprises 12 residues. The CDR3 DNA follows: TGTGCCAGCAGCCAAGGAGTAGTTGGCTACACCTTC. It is translated as CASSQGVVGYTF.